Sequencing of this T cell receptor (beta chain) was carried out in a study of T cells after yellow fever vaccination. MiXCR, run by TCRdb on the 5' RACE reads, gives a single entry per CDR3 protein. The sample records 150,000 to 200,000 distinct CDR3 sequences, 6.5% to 8.5% being singletons. This clonotype was picked up many times. V shed 6 bases and J shed 0 bases, with 12 bases lying between them. Germline values: CDR1 SGHRS, CDR2 YFSETQ. The CDR3 has 15 amino acids. The TCR originated in a man aged 18 to 29 who received the YFV17D yellow fever vaccine. The sequenced sample was CD4+ T cells sorted from PBMCs, obtained 4 to 5 days after the first yellow fever vaccination. The rearrangement links TRBV5-1 to TRBJ2-2; the D is unclear. The CDR3 spells CASKETRPNTGELFF. The CDR3 DNA reads TGCGCCAGCAAGGAGACACGACCGAACACCGGGGAGCTGTTTTTT.